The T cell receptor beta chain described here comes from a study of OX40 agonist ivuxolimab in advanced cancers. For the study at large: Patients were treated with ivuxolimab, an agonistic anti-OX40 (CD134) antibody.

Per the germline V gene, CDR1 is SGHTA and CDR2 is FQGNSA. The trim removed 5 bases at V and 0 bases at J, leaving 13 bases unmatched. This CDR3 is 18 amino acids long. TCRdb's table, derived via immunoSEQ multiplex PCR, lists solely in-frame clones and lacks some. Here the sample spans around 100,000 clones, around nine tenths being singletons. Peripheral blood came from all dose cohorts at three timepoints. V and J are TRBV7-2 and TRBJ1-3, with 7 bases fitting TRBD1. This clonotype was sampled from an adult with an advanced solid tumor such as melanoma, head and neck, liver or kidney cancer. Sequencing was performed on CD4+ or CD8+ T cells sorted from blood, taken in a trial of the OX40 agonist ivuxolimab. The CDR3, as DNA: TGTGCCAGCAGCCAACAGGCGGGACAGTCCTTCTCTGGAAACACCATATATTTT. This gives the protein CASSQQAGQSFSGNTIYF.